This T cell receptor (beta chain) was found in a study of T cell responses to AZD1222 COVID-19 vaccine. Sequencing was performed with immunoSEQ multiplex PCR; in TCRdb, only in-frame clones are kept and a portion is missing. The table records about 190,000 clones, 90% to 95% of them present only once. Broader study findings: The donor cohort was predominantly white British with a female majority, and clonal diversity may have been underestimated. No day 14 peak samples; only post-peak repertoires were characterized. Dominant at 160-218 and 743-854, vaccine-associated CD4 TCRs also spanned spike.

J lost 8 bases, V lost 2 bases, and 5 bases had no gene match. There are 13 residues in the CDR3. Details on this clone: Its antigen is still unknown.

The sequencing here drew on peripheral blood, taken on day 0 of AZD1222 vaccination. The chain couples TRBV12-3 or TRBV12-4 to TRBJ1-1; 7 bases fit TRBD1. The clonotype comes from an adult in good health. This CDR3 reads CASSLLGTVEAFF. CDR3 DNA sequence: TGTGCCAGCAGTTTATTAGGGACAGTCGAAGCTTTCTTT.